In this sample, the clone carrying this T cell receptor (beta chain) turned up many times. The target antigen is unknown. These data originate in a study of T cell repertoires in cytomegalovirus infection. Overall study: CMV infection plus the matching HLA type was flagged by public TCR beta signatures. Overall study findings and caveats: What dominated the ex vivo response were HLA-C-restricted CMV-specific TCR beta clonotypes.

TCRdb analysed the reads with MiXCR anew, one entry per CDR3 protein. The sample holds fewer than 200,000 distinct CDR3 sequences, approximately 9.6% seen once. The CDR3 spans 17 residues. Germline V CDR1 and CDR2: MDHEN, SYDVKM. The germline V and J ends were trimmed by 5 bases and 5 bases, with 24 bases remaining between them. The chain has TRBV28 and TRBJ2-5; D is tentatively TRBD1 or TRBD2 (5 bases each). The sample consisted of PBMCs. This TCR was recovered from a human donor in good health (CMV status not recorded). Some clones in this sample may be carry-over from other donors' samples. The chain's CDR3 is CASSPSYLGTKGETQYF. The CDR3 DNA sequence: TGTGCCAGCAGTCCTTCATACCTAGGGACCAAGGGGGAGACCCAGTACTTC.